Presented here are 22 T cell receptor beta chains from one specimen sequenced in a study of T-cell reconstitution after alpha-beta-depleted transplantation in children. A library of TCRbeta sequences, prepared with unique molecular identifiers, was generated. Via MiXCR, TCRdb re-called the PCR reads, giving one row per CDR3 protein. Of a few hundred thousand distinct CDR3 sequences in the sample, 10% to 15% were seen once. Sequencing used PBMCs, mostly from graft donor cells, obtained 360 days after TCRalphabeta/CD19-depleted stem cell transplant. All receptors come from a male patient aged 10 to 17 who had a stem cell transplant for acute myeloid leukemia, so the T cells may come from the graft donor.

The rearrangement uses TRBV20-1 and TRBJ2-5; tentatively, D is TRBD2 (6 bases). The CDR3 is 12 residues long. The V end was cut by 3 bases, the J end by 4 bases, with 9 bases between. Germline lookup yields CDR1 DFQATT and CDR2 SNEGSKA (reference sequence). This CDR3 is CSARGGLETQYF. DNA of the CDR3: TGCAGTGCTAGGGGAGGTTTAGAGACCCAGTACTTC.

This rearrangement joins TRBV27 to TRBJ2-1; 9 bases are a match to TRBD2. Per the germline V gene, CDR1 is MNHEY and CDR2 is SMNVEV (reference sequence). The CDR3 extends over 15 amino acids. The V segment lost 7 bases and the J segment 8 bases; nucleotides outside the gene matches: 12. CDR3 DNA sequence: TGTGCCAGCACCATATGGCGGGAGGGCCGGGATGAGCAGTTCTTC. This encodes CASTIWREGRDEQFF.

This clonotype was picked up a small number of times. This chain uses TRBV20-1 with TRBJ2-7; 9 bases align to TRBD2. The CDR3 has 16 residues. From germline, CDR1 is DFQATT and CDR2 SNEGSKA (reference sequence). After removal of 0 bases from V and 2 bases from J, the junction contained 8 bases not matched to a gene. The CDR3 DNA follows: TGCAGTGCTAGAGATAGGGCTGGCGGGAGGGCCTACGAGCAGTACTTC. It yields the protein CSARDRAGGRAYEQYF.

Of note for this clonotype: Because it lacks the conserved phenylalanine or tryptophan at the end, this CDR3 is likely a read error. The rearrangement uses TRBV19 and TRBJ2-1; TRBD1 matches at 10 bases. Germline V CDR1 and CDR2: LNHDA, SQIVND (reference sequence). The CDR3 is 15 amino acids. The V and J ends lost 8 bases and 4 bases, in that order; junction bases with no gene match: 8. CDR3: CASQADRGGYNEQFY. The CDR3 nucleotides read TGTGCCAGTCAGGCGGACAGGGGGGGATACAATGAGCAGTTCTAC.

The chain carries TRBV13 and TRBJ2-1; D perhaps matches TRBD2 (5 bases). The CDR3 has 15 residues. V lost 5 bases, J lost 12 bases, and 23 bases lay in between. The germline V gene encodes CDR1 PRHDT and CDR2 FYEKMQ (reference sequence). The chain's CDR3 is CASSGPADYNEGQFF. For the CDR3, the DNA is TGTGCCAGCAGCGGCCCGGCCGACTACAATGAAGGGCAGTTCTTC.

This clonotype was detected only a few times. The chain couples TRBV7-9 to TRBJ1-6; D not resolved. The CDR3 sequence is 14 residues long. CDR1 and CDR2 (germline): SEHNR, FQNEAQ (reference sequence). Trimming cost V 5 bases and J 7 bases, with 12 bases left between them. In nucleotides, the CDR3 is TGTGCCAGCAGCGGTCCTCCGGGGAATTCACCCCTCCACTTT. The encoded protein is CASSGPPGNSPLHF.

This clonotype was detected a few times. The chain combines TRBV2 with TRBJ1-2, with D perhaps matching TRBD1 (5 bases). The CDR3 is made up of 13 amino acids. Germline V CDR1 and CDR2: SNHLY, FYNNEI. V was pared by 3 bases and J by 1 base, with 6 bases between. The CDR3, as DNA: TGTGCCAGCAGTGACGGGGGTAACTATGGCTACACCTTC. It encodes CASSDGGNYGYTF.

This clonotype occurred many times. The V gene is TRBV9, the J gene TRBJ2-7, with D perhaps matching TRBD1 (6 bases). Germline CDR1 SGDLS, CDR2 YYNGEE. The CDR3 spans 14 residues. Trimming pared 2 bases from V and 3 bases from J, leaving 12 bases between. CDR3 amino acids: CASSVFRTDYEQYF. DNA of the CDR3: TGTGCCAGCAGCGTCTTCCGGACAGACTACGAGCAGTACTTC.

This chain links TRBV27 with TRBJ2-4, with a possible D match to TRBD2 (7 bases). V lost 3 bases and J lost 5, with 14 bases in between. There are 15 residues in the CDR3. Germline assignment: CDR1 MNHEY and CDR2 SMNVEV (reference sequence). The CDR3 nucleotides are TGTGCCAGCAGTTTGGTAGGGGGGGCGGAAAACATTCAGTACTTC. It codes for CASSLVGGAENIQYF.

This clonotype was seen more than once but under ten times. This rearrangement joins TRBV20-1 to TRBJ2-3, with 9 bases aligning to TRBD2. V gave up 5 bases and J gave up 3 bases; unmatched junction bases: 6. The CDR3 runs 14 residues. Germline CDR1 reads DFQATT; CDR2 reads SNEGSKA (reference sequence). The CDR3 is CSAATSGPTDTQYF. For the CDR3, the DNA is TGCAGTGCTGCGACTAGCGGACCAACAGATACGCAGTATTTT.

Only a few counts were recorded for this clonotype. This chain joins TRBV6-1 and TRBJ2-7; D is perhaps TRBD1 or TRBD2 (6 bases each). Germline V gene data show CDR1 as MNHNS and CDR2 as SASEGT. V lost 6 bases and J lost 5, with 14 bases in between. This CDR3 has 13 amino acids. The CDR3 loop is CASRLLAGDEQYF. DNA of the CDR3: TGTGCCAGCAGACTACTAGCAGGGGACGAGCAGTACTTC.

The sample holds a few counts of this clonotype. The V call is TRBV25-1, the J call TRBJ2-1, with D unresolved. Germline CDR1 MGHDK, CDR2 SYGVNS. This CDR3 comprises 19 residues. With 8 bases removed from V and 0 bases from J, the gap between germline ends came to 26 bases. The CDR3 loop is CASGTPTLRTLSSYNEQFF. In nucleotides, the CDR3 is TGTGCCAGCGGAACCCCTACACTCCGAACGCTGAGCTCCTACAATGAGCAGTTCTTC. Full variable domain (missing parts from reference TRBV25-1 and TRBJ2-1): EADIYQTPRYLVIGTGKKITLECSQTMGHDKMYWYQQDPGMELHLIHYSYGVNSTEKGDLSSESTVSRIRTEHFPLTLESARPSHTSQYLCASGTPTLRTLSSYNEQFFGPGTRLTVL.

This clonotype was counted at least ten times. The chain joins TRBV6-1 to TRBJ2-2; TRBD1 is a possible D gene (5 bases). V was clipped by 6 bases and J by 4 bases, with 15 bases between them. The V gene's germline CDR1 is MNHNS and CDR2 SASEGT. This CDR3 contains 15 residues. CDR3 bases: TGTGCCAGCAGCCTGACAGACATTTTCACCGGGGAGCTGTTTTTT. It codes for CASSLTDIFTGELFF.

This clonotype was counted between two and nine times. The chain employs TRBV20-1 and TRBJ2-7; TRBD2 aligns across 14 bases. Germline V gene lookup returns CDR1 DFQATT and CDR2 SNEGSKA (reference sequence). This CDR3 spans 15 amino acids. V lost 4 bases and J lost 5; bases outside the gene matches: 7. CDR3 region: CSAKRGLAGVDEQYF. The CDR3 DNA reads TGCAGTGCTAAGCGGGGACTAGCGGGAGTTGACGAGCAGTACTTC.

This clonotype showed up many times. The rearrangement joins TRBV12-5 to TRBJ2-2; no firm D call. The ends were cut back, 7 bases at V and 6 bases at J, with 9 bases in the middle. The CDR3 runs 12 residues. Germline CDR1 and CDR2: LGHNT and FRNRAP. CDR3: CASAPGAGELFF. The CDR3 nucleotides are TGTGCTAGTGCCCCGGGTGCCGGGGAGCTGTTTTTT.

This clonotype was seen at least ten times. V and J are TRBV18 and TRBJ2-7, with 11 bases aligning to TRBD1. Germline lookup yields CDR1 KGHSH and CDR2 LQKENI. The ends lost 6 bases at V and 2 bases at J; junction bases unmatched: 3. CDR3 length: 14 amino acids. CDR3 coding DNA: TGTGCCAGCTCCGGGGGACAGGGGGCCTACGAGCAGTACTTC. It specifies CASSGGQGAYEQYF.

This clonotype was counted ten times or more. The chain couples TRBV5-1 to TRBJ2-3; a weak D match, TRBD2 (5 bases). CDR1 is SGHRS, CDR2 YFSETQ, per germline. Trimming took 0 bases from V and 0 from J, leaving 11 bases between them. This CDR3 contains 16 residues. CDR3 amino acids: CASSLVARGSTDTQYF. The CDR3 bases are TGCGCCAGCAGCTTGGTCGCCCGGGGTAGCACAGATACGCAGTATTTT.

The chain has TRBV5-1 and TRBJ2-7, with D unresolved. The V gene's germline CDR1 is SGHRS and CDR2 YFSETQ. V lost 1 base and J lost 5, with 7 bases in between. CDR3 length: 12 amino acids. The CDR3 bases are TGCGCCAGCAGCTTGAGGGAAGACGAGCAGTACTTC. It encodes CASSLREDEQYF.

The sample holds a few counts of this clonotype. The rearrangement joins TRBV4-1 to TRBJ2-1, with 11 positions matching TRBD2. Germline V gives CDR1 MGHRA, CDR2 YSYEKL. The CDR3 has 16 residues. V lost 0 bases and J lost 8; bases outside the gene matches: 6. Here the CDR3 reads CASSQERLAGGDEQFF. DNA for the CDR3: TGCGCCAGCAGCCAAGAACGGCTAGCGGGAGGCGATGAGCAGTTCTTC.

This clonotype was observed at least ten times. This chain connects TRBV7-8 to TRBJ2-1; D gene unclear. Germline CDR1 is SGHVS and CDR2 is FQNEAQ. The CDR3 extends over 13 amino acids. V lost 2 bases, J lost 8 bases, and 10 bases lay in between. The CDR3 DNA sequence: TGTGCCAGCAGCTTATGGCCACGCCATGAGCAGTTCTTC. It specifies CASSLWPRHEQFF.

This clonotype occurred a few times. The chain carries TRBV5-1 and TRBJ1-1; D not certain. CDR1 is SGHRS, CDR2 YFSETQ, per germline. This CDR3 region has 13 residues. V gave up 0 bases and J gave up 10 bases, with 13 bases separating them. The CDR3 protein is CASSLDQTKRAFF. The CDR3 DNA reads TGCGCCAGCAGCTTGGACCAGACCAAGAGAGCTTTCTTT.

This rearrangement joins TRBV4-3 to TRBJ2-1, with TRBD2 matching 8 bases. The CDR3 runs to 17 residues. The V gene's germline CDR1 is LGHNA and CDR2 YSLEER. After removal of 0 bases from V and 9 bases from J, the junction contained 13 bases not matched to a gene. This CDR3 reads CASSQDWGGLAYSEQFF. The CDR3 coding sequence is TGCGCCAGCAGCCAAGATTGGGGAGGACTAGCTTATAGTGAGCAGTTCTTC.